The clone carrying this T cell receptor (beta chain) was seen a few times. Its antigen is unidentified. This entry comes from a study of vaccination effects on CD4 cells after COVID-19. Before sequencing, viral peptide pools were used by the ViraFEST assay to expand antigen-specific CD4+ T cells. CD4+ T cell isolation took place after less than 13 days of culture. Two-dose vaccination with either BNT162b2 or mRNA-1273 was given to the participants. Only in-frame clones appear in the TCRdb table, and some are missing; sequencing was by immunoSEQ multiplex PCR. Among 25,000 to 30,000 clones listed, approximately 70% were seen once. Study-wide results and limits: A shortage of convalescent patients and an absence of early post-infection timepoints characterized the study.

Germline values: CDR1 SGHRS, CDR2 YFSETQ. J lost 3 bases, V lost 3 bases, and 3 bases had no gene match. The CDR3 loop spans 14 amino acids. This sequence originates from a human donor who received a COVID-19 vaccine. The source material was CD4+ T cells from PBMCs cultured with HCoV-229E spike peptides, sampled after COVID-19 vaccination. The chain is built from TRBV5-1 and TRBJ1-5; 7 nucleotides agree with TRBD1. The CDR3 nucleotides are TGCGCCAGCAGCTCGGGACAGAACAATCAGCCCCAGCATTTT. It encodes CASSSGQNNQPQHF.